Each of the 22 T cell receptor beta chains below was sequenced from the same sample in a study of vaccination and CD4 T cells after COVID-19. Which antigens these TCRs recognize remains unknown. Sequencing of cultured CD4+ T cell DNA used the Oncomine TCR Beta short-read assay. TCRdb re-called the PCR reads with MiXCR, one entry per CDR3 protein. The sample contains about 25,000 distinct CDR3 sequences, about half of which appear only once. Treatment indicated: roughly 10-day PBMC culture with coronavirus spike peptide pools or control peptides (ViraFEST assay). Sequenced input: CD4+ T cells from blood, cultured in vitro. The receptor set was obtained from a human donor who had recovered from COVID-19.

This sequence joins TRBV6-5 and TRBJ1-1, with TRBD1 matching over 10 bases. V was pared by 2 bases and J by 0 bases, with 3 bases of the junction left unmatched. The CDR3 covers 16 residues. Germline V CDR1 and CDR2: MNHEY, SVGAGI. CDR3 DNA: TGTGCCAGCAGTTACGGGACAGGGGCAGTGAACACTGAAGCTTTCTTT. Protein product: CASSYGTGAVNTEAFF.

DNA of the CDR3: TGCAGTGCTGACGGGAGGGGCACCGGGGAGCTGTTTTTT. It specifies CSADGRGTGELFF. The chain is built from TRBV20-1 and TRBJ2-2; TRBD2 matches 8 bases. The germline gives CDR1 DFQATT, CDR2 SNEGSKA (reference sequence). The ends lost 5 bases at V and 4 bases at J; junction bases unmatched: 3. This CDR3 has 13 amino acids.

This clonotype was found a few times. CDR3 nucleotides: TGTGCCAGCAGCCAGGACACGAATCAGCCCCAGCATTTT. Amino acids: CASSQDTNQPQHF. V and J are TRBV7-9 and TRBJ1-5; D perhaps matches TRBD1 (5 bases). Trimming took off 5 bases at V and 4 bases at J, with 9 bases between the two ends. Germline CDR1 and CDR2: SEHNR and FQNEAQ (reference sequence). This CDR3 contains 13 residues.

CDR3 bases: TGTGCCAGTAGTATAGTTGGAAGCGACAGGGCCTACGAGCAGTACTTC. This codes for CASSIVGSDRAYEQYF. This rearrangement joins TRBV19 to TRBJ2-7; 7 bases are shared with TRBD1. Germline assignment: CDR1 LNHDA and CDR2 SQIVND (reference sequence). The V gene end was trimmed by 1 base and the J gene end by 2 bases; junction bases not matched to a gene: 8. The CDR3 spans 16 residues. Variable domain in full (rest from reference TRBV19 and TRBJ2-7): DGGITQSPKYLFRKEGQNVTLSCEQNLNHDAMYWYRQDPGQGLRLIYYSQIVNDFQKGDIAEGYSVSREKKESFPLTVTSAQKNPTAFYLCASSIVGSDRAYEQYFGPGTRLTVT.

The chain joins TRBV12-3 or TRBV12-4 to TRBJ1-2, with D perhaps TRBD1 (5 bases). V was shortened by 3 bases and J by 7 bases, with 18 bases between the two germline ends. The CDR3 loop spans 15 amino acids. The CDR3 bases are TGTGCCAGCAGTTTTGGTTCCGGGACCAGGGCTGGCTACACCTTC. Translated: CASSFGSGTRAGYTF.

V gene TRBV5-1 combines with J gene TRBJ2-2, with 11 bases fitting TRBD2. V was clipped by 9 bases and J by 5 bases; unmatched bases: 9. The CDR3 length is 15 residues. The V gene's germline CDR1 is SGHRS and CDR2 YFSETQ. The CDR3 spells CATQTGTSGTGELFF. The DNA for the CDR3 is TGCGCCACCCAGACCGGGACTAGCGGTACCGGGGAGCTGTTTTTT.

The genes are TRBV24-1 and TRBJ2-7; 8 nucleotides match TRBD1. Trimming removed 5 bases from V and 1 base from J; junction bases left unmatched: 6. The germline V gene has CDR1 KGHDR and CDR2 SFDVKD. The CDR3 covers 15 residues. The CDR3 spells CATSGWDRPSYEQYF. CDR3 bases: TGTGCCACCAGTGGCTGGGACAGGCCTTCCTACGAGCAGTACTTC.

The chain combines TRBV28 with TRBJ1-5; D call uncertain. Germline V lookup: CDR1 MDHEN, CDR2 SYDVKM. The CDR3 is 14 residues long. Trimming took 6 bases from V and 0 from J, leaving 9 bases between them. Here the CDR3 DNA reads TGTGCCAGCAGCCAGCGGAATAGCAATCAGCCCCAGCATTTT. It is translated as CASSQRNSNQPQHF.

The CDR3 is CASGVDLNQPQHF. The CDR3 bases are TGTGCCAGTGGGGTAGACCTTAATCAGCCCCAGCATTTT. The V gene is TRBV19, the J gene TRBJ1-5; D is unresolved. Trimming removed 8 bases from V and 4 bases from J, with 12 bases in between. This CDR3 is built from 13 residues. CDR1 and CDR2 (germline): LNHDA, SQIVND (reference sequence). The variable domain in full, completed from reference TRBV19 and TRBJ1-5, reads DGGITQSPKYLFRKEGQNVTLSCEQNLNHDAMYWYRQDPGQGLRLIYYSQIVNDFQKGDIAEGYSVSREKKESFPLTVTSAQKNPTAFYLCASGVDLNQPQHFGDGTRLSIL.

This chain joins TRBV20-1 and TRBJ2-3, with D unresolved. This CDR3 region has 15 residues. Per germline, CDR1 DFQATT and CDR2 SNEGSKA (reference sequence). V lost 2 bases to trimming and J lost 0 bases, with 12 bases between them. This CDR3 is CSARHPRTSTDTQYF. Written as DNA, the CDR3 is TGCAGTGCTAGACATCCTCGAACTAGCACAGATACGCAGTATTTT.

This chain uses TRBV28 with TRBJ2-3; 10 nucleotides match TRBD2. Germline CDR1 reads MDHEN; CDR2 reads SYDVKM. The V gene end was trimmed by 10 bases and the J gene end by 3 bases; junction bases not matched to a gene: 7. The CDR3 has 14 amino acids. The CDR3 is CAISSGGGTDTQYF. The DNA for the CDR3 is TGTGCCATCTCCAGCGGGGGGGGGACAGATACGCAGTATTTT.

The chain uses TRBV19 and TRBJ2-3; 10 bases are a match to TRBD2. J gave up 5 bases and V 2 bases, and 10 bases lay outside the gene matches. The CDR3 sequence is 17 residues long. Germline CDR1 LNHDA, CDR2 SQIVND (reference sequence). This chain's CDR3 is CASSILGSSGRKDTQYF. CDR3 DNA: TGTGCCAGTAGTATATTGGGGAGTAGCGGGAGGAAAGATACGCAGTATTTT. Variable domain in full (rest from reference TRBV19 and TRBJ2-3): DGGITQSPKYLFRKEGQNVTLSCEQNLNHDAMYWYRQDPGQGLRLIYYSQIVNDFQKGDIAEGYSVSREKKESFPLTVTSAQKNPTAFYLCASSILGSSGRKDTQYFGPGTRLTVL.

V and J are TRBV9 and TRBJ2-2, with 10 bases fitting TRBD1. CDR1 SGDLS and CDR2 YYNGEE come from the germline V gene. Trimming took 4 bases from V and 4 from J; bases not matched to a gene: 4. This CDR3 contains 15 residues. This chain's CDR3 is CASSHRTGGTGELFF. The DNA of the CDR3 is TGTGCCAGCAGCCACCGGACAGGGGGCACCGGGGAGCTGTTTTTT. Full variable domain (rest looked up from reference TRBV9 and TRBJ2-2): DSGVTQTPKHLITATGQRVTLRCSPRSGDLSVYWYQQSLDQGLQFLIQYYNGEERAKGNILERFSAQQFPDLHSELNLSSLELGDSALYFCASSHRTGGTGELFFGEGSRLTVL.

In its sample, this clonotype was seen once. The V and J genes are TRBV20-1 and TRBJ1-4; 8 nucleotides agree with TRBD1. The trim removed 0 bases at V and 3 bases at J, leaving 0 bases unmatched. The CDR3 is 14 amino acids. Germline V gene lookup returns CDR1 DFQATT and CDR2 SNEGSKA (reference sequence). DNA for the CDR3: TGCAGTGCTAGAGAGGGACAGGCTAATGAAAAACTGTTTTTT. Its translation: CSAREGQANEKLFF.

The chain employs TRBV19 and TRBJ1-3; D gene unclear. V lost 6 bases and J 8 bases, leaving 11 bases between the germline ends. Germline CDR1 reads LNHDA; CDR2 reads SQIVND (reference sequence). This CDR3 region has 12 residues. CDR3 DNA: TGTGCCAGTAGCGAAGGGCGTGACACCATATATTTT. This encodes CASSEGRDTIYF.

V and J are TRBV18 and TRBJ1-2; D may be TRBD1 (6 bases). V lost 3 bases and J 4 bases, leaving 15 bases between the germline ends. Germline V gives CDR1 KGHSH, CDR2 LQKENI. This CDR3 has 15 amino acids. Here the CDR3 DNA reads TGTGCCAGCTCACCGGGTTTGGACAGAACCTATGGCTACACCTTC. As protein: CASSPGLDRTYGYTF. Variable domain in full (rest from reference TRBV18 and TRBJ1-2): NAGVMQNPRHLVRRRGQEARLRCSPMKGHSHVYWYRQLPEEGLKFMVYLQKENIIDESGMPKERFSAEFPKEGPSILRIQQVVRGDSAAYFCASSPGLDRTYGYTFGSGTRLTVV.

This clonotype was counted only a few times. This sequence joins TRBV27 and TRBJ2-3; no clear D gene. Germline V lookup: CDR1 MNHEY, CDR2 SMNVEV (reference sequence). The V end lost 0 bases, the J end lost 8 bases, and 6 bases lay between the germline ends. This CDR3 comprises 12 residues. CDR3 nucleotide sequence: TGTGCCAGCAGTTTATCCTGGGGTACGCAGTATTTT. This encodes CASSLSWGTQYF.

This clonotype was seen more than once but under ten times. The chain links TRBV28 to TRBJ2-4; D is possibly TRBD1 or TRBD2 (5 bases each). The CDR3 totals 17 residues. V dropped 5 bases and J dropped 1 base, with 18 bases sitting between them. CDR1 is MDHEN and CDR2 is SYDVKM in the germline V gene. CDR3: CASSAPGGGPAKNIQYF. In DNA form, the CDR3 reads TGTGCCAGCAGTGCCCCCGGTGGGGGACCGGCCAAAAACATTCAGTACTTC.

The chain is built from TRBV11-2 and TRBJ1-3, with a weak D call TRBD1 (6 bases). Germline CDR1 is SGHAT and CDR2 is FQNNGV. V lost 3 bases, J lost 9 bases, and 9 bases lay in between. The CDR3 extends over 12 amino acids. The CDR3 region is CASSLEGVTIYF. CDR3 coding DNA: TGTGCCAGCAGCTTGGAGGGGGTCACCATATATTTT.

The chain is built from TRBV28 and TRBJ1-5; D is possibly TRBD1 (5 bases). V lost 5 bases and J lost 2, with 10 bases in between. The germline V gene has CDR1 MDHEN and CDR2 SYDVKM. The CDR3 runs 14 residues. In DNA form, the CDR3 reads TGTGCCAGCAGTGCAGGGAGCGGCAATCAGCCCCAGCATTTT. Its translation is CASSAGSGNQPQHF. Full variable domain (outside the CDR3, taken from reference TRBV28 and TRBJ1-5): DVKVTQSSRYLVKRTGEKVFLECVQDMDHENMFWYRQDPGLGLRLIYFSYDVKMKEKGDIPEGYSVSREKKERFSLILESASTNQTSMYLCASSAGSGNQPQHFGDGTRLSIL.

The chain employs TRBV19 and TRBJ2-5; 8 bases are shared with TRBD1. The CDR3 sequence is 14 residues long. Trimming took 4 bases from V and 6 from J; bases not matched to a gene: 7. Germline CDR1 LNHDA, CDR2 SQIVND (reference sequence). DNA of the CDR3: TGTGCCAGTAGTAGAACGACAGGGGTTCAGACCCAGTACTTC. Its translation: CASSRTTGVQTQYF.

The gene calls are TRBV5-6 and TRBJ1-5; 9 bases align to TRBD1. The CDR3 runs 16 residues. V lost 4 bases to trimming and J lost 1 base; unmatched junction nucleotides: 6. Germline values: CDR1 SGHDT, CDR2 YYEEEE. CDR3 sequence (DNA): TGTGCCAGCAGCACACAGGGGGCATCAAGCAATCAGCCCCAGCATTTT. This translates into CASSTQGASSNQPQHF.